Listed below are T cell receptor beta chains from one sample, sequenced in a study of PD-L1 blockade in urothelial cancer. Clones were sequenced by immunoSEQ multiplex PCR, and TCRdb holds only the in-frame ones, with some missing. The repertoire holds over 45,000 clones, with around 84% as singletons. The material was PBMCs, obtained around atezolizumab (anti-PD-L1) treatment. The receptors were gathered from a man aged 60-69 years with urothelial cancer. Both conserved end residues are part of each CDR3. Fields, in order: V gene, clone size, J gene, D gene, CDR3 protein, CDR3 DNA. A D gene is named only where the DNA matches it firmly. Clone sizes are given selectively: once, few, many, or a class where the clone is expanded.

V: TRBV11-2; size: .; J: TRBJ1-1; D: .; CDR3: CASSLSGGYTEAFF; DNA: TGTGCCAGCAGCCTGAGTGGCGGGTACACTGAAGCTTTCTTT
V: TRBV4-1; size: .; J: TRBJ1-2; D: .; CDR3: CASSQGGGGYGYTF; DNA: TGCGCCAGCAGCCAAGGGGGGGGTGGCTATGGCTACACCTTC
V: TRBV5-1; size: .; J: TRBJ1-4; D: .; CDR3: CASSLDGGGGEKLFF; DNA: TGCGCCAGCAGCTTGGACGGGGGCGGGGGTGAAAAACTGTTTTTT
V: TRBV23-1; size: .; J: TRBJ1-4; D: TRBD1; CDR3: CASSQSRTGVEKLFF; DNA: TGCGCCAGCAGTCAATCCCGGACAGGGGTTGAAAAACTGTTTTTT
V: TRBV9; size: .; J: TRBJ2-6; D: TRBD1; CDR3: CASNTKDRGNSGANVLTF; DNA: TGTGCCAGCAACACCAAAGACAGGGGGAACTCTGGGGCCAACGTCCTGACTTTC
V: TRBV5-4; size: .; J: TRBJ2-1; D: TRBD2; CDR3: CASSPEDLAGTRGEQFF; DNA: TGTGCCAGCAGTCCCGAGGATCTAGCGGGAACCAGGGGTGAGCAGTTCTTC
V: TRBV5-1; size: .; J: TRBJ2-7; D: TRBD2; CDR3: CASSPTGAGSSYEQYF; DNA: TGCGCCAGCAGCCCGACCGGAGCGGGGTCCTCCTACGAGCAGTACTTC
V: TRBV7-3; size: .; J: TRBJ2-3; D: .; CDR3: CASSLRTTSTDTQYF; DNA: TGTGCCAGCAGCTTAAGGACAACAAGCACAGATACGCAGTATTTT
V: TRBV15; size: few; J: TRBJ2-7; D: TRBD2; CDR3: CATSRDISGGAYEQYF; DNA: TGTGCCACCAGCAGAGATATCAGCGGGGGAGCCTACGAGCAGTACTTC
V: TRBV5-4; size: .; J: TRBJ2-2; D: .; CDR3: CASRAGGVVTGELFF; DNA: TGTGCCAGCAGGGCAGGCGGGGTGGTCACCGGGGAGCTGTTTTTT
V: TRBV5-1; size: .; J: TRBJ1-4; D: TRBD1; CDR3: CASSPKTGGVTYNEKLFF; DNA: TGCGCCAGCAGCCCCAAGACAGGGGGCGTGACCTATAATGAAAAACTGTTTTTT
V: TRBV9; size: once; J: TRBJ1-3; D: TRBD1; CDR3: CASSVTGGSLGNTIYF; DNA: TGTGCCAGCAGCGTGACAGGGGGCTCTCTTGGAAACACCATATATTTT
V: TRBV6-6; size: .; J: TRBJ2-7; D: TRBD2; CDR3: CASTAQGLAYEQYF; DNA: TGTGCCAGCACCGCACAGGGACTAGCCTACGAGCAGTACTTC
V: TRBV11-2; size: .; J: TRBJ2-1; D: .; CDR3: CASSFTGTRYNEQFF; DNA: TGTGCCAGCAGCTTCACAGGAACCCGATACAATGAGCAGTTCTTC
V: TRBV21-1; size: .; J: TRBJ1-2; D: .; CDR3: CAWDTAPGQMLYGYTF; DNA: TGTGCCTGGGATACGGCACCGGGACAGATGCTCTATGGCTACACCTTC
V: TRBV18; size: .; J: TRBJ2-5; D: TRBD1; CDR3: CASSTSPNTGVETQYF; DNA: TGTGCCAGCTCAACATCGCCGAACACAGGGGTGGAGACCCAGTACTTC
V: TRBV7-2; size: .; J: TRBJ1-1; D: .; CDR3: CASSLDRLRGTEAFF; DNA: TGTGCCAGCAGCTTGGACCGCCTTAGGGGCACTGAAGCTTTCTTT
V: TRBV19; size: .; J: TRBJ1-6; D: .; CDR3: CASSIKELNSPLHF; DNA: TGTGCCAGTAGTATAAAGGAGCTCAATTCACCCCTCCACTTT
V: TRBV2; size: .; J: TRBJ1-5; D: TRBD1; CDR3: CASSGGTASNQPQHF; DNA: TGTGCCAGCAGTGGGGGGACAGCTAGCAATCAGCCCCAGCATTTT
V: TRBV10-3; size: .; J: TRBJ1-1; D: .; CDR3: CAISESPVNTEAFF; DNA: TGTGCCATCAGTGAGTCGCCGGTTAACACTGAAGCTTTCTTT
V: TRBV7-2; size: once; J: TRBJ1-4; D: TRBD1; CDR3: CASSFQGARNEKLFF; DNA: TGTGCCAGCAGCTTCCAGGGGGCGCGGAATGAAAAACTGTTTTTT
V: TRBV30; size: .; J: TRBJ1-4; D: .; CDR3: CAWSVPSGEKLFF; DNA: TGTGCCTGGAGTGTACCTTCCGGGGAAAAACTGTTTTTT
V: TRBV5-1; size: .; J: TRBJ2-1; D: TRBD2; CDR3: CASSPTSGSPPREQFF; DNA: TGCGCCAGCAGCCCGACTAGCGGGAGCCCCCCACGGGAGCAGTTCTTC
V: TRBV7-9; size: once; J: TRBJ2-2; D: TRBD2; CDR3: CASSTGLANTGELFF; DNA: TGTGCCAGCAGCACGGGACTAGCGAACACCGGGGAGCTGTTTTTT
V: TRBV6-5; size: .; J: TRBJ2-7; D: .; CDR3: CASSYVGSYEQYF; DNA: TGTGCCAGCAGTTACGTCGGGAGCTACGAGCAGTACTTC
V: TRBV9; size: .; J: TRBJ2-7; D: TRBD2; CDR3: CASSPNLAGYYEQYF; DNA: TGTGCCAGCAGCCCAAACCTAGCGGGGTACTACGAGCAGTACTTC
V: TRBV4-1; size: .; J: TRBJ1-5; D: TRBD1; CDR3: CASSKGTDSNQPQHF; DNA: TGCGCCAGCAGCAAAGGGACAGATAGCAATCAGCCCCAGCATTTT
V: TRBV18; size: .; J: TRBJ2-1; D: TRBD2; CDR3: CASSLGLAGGPSSYNEQFF; DNA: TGTGCCAGCTCACTGGGACTAGCGGGAGGCCCGAGCTCCTACAATGAGCAGTTCTTC
V: TRBV6-5; size: .; J: TRBJ2-3; D: TRBD2; CDR3: CASSPLAGGADTQYF; DNA: TGTGCCAGCAGTCCCCTAGCGGGGGGGGCAGATACGCAGTATTTT
V: TRBV29-1; size: .; J: TRBJ1-1; D: .; CDR3: CSVRFGRTEAFF; DNA: TGCAGCGTTAGGTTTGGGAGGACTGAAGCTTTCTTT
V: TRBV28; size: .; J: TRBJ2-7; D: TRBD1; CDR3: CASRGQGNDEQYF; DNA: TGTGCCAGCAGGGGACAGGGGAACGACGAGCAGTACTTC
V: TRBV11-2; size: few; J: TRBJ2-1; D: .; CDR3: CASSPSGGPNNEQFF; DNA: TGTGCCAGCAGCCCGAGCGGCGGACCCAACAATGAGCAGTTCTTC
V: TRBV9; size: .; J: TRBJ1-2; D: .; CDR3: CASSVGQDYTF; DNA: TGTGCCAGCAGCGTAGGGCAGGACTACACCTTC
V: TRBV4-1; size: once; J: TRBJ2-7; D: TRBD2; CDR3: CASSQGLAASYEQYF; DNA: TGCGCCAGCAGCCAAGGCCTAGCGGCCTCCTACGAGCAGTACTTC
V: TRBV9; size: .; J: TRBJ1-2; D: .; CDR3: CASSVGRGNYGYTF; DNA: TGTGCCAGCAGCGTTGGACGGGGGAACTATGGCTACACCTTC
V: TRBV10-3; size: .; J: TRBJ2-3; D: .; CDR3: CAISVVGPDTQYF; DNA: TGTGCCATCAGTGTTGTGGGCCCAGATACGCAGTATTTT
V: TRBV5-1; size: .; J: TRBJ1-2; D: .; CDR3: CASSFSGEGYGYTF; DNA: TGCGCCAGCAGCTTTTCCGGGGAAGGCTATGGCTACACCTTC
V: TRBV15; size: .; J: TRBJ2-1; D: TRBD2; CDR3: CATSREMAGGPEEQFF; DNA: TGTGCCACCAGCAGAGAAATGGCGGGAGGGCCGGAGGAGCAGTTCTTC
V: TRBV7-2; size: .; J: TRBJ2-7; D: .; CDR3: CASSATGSFYEQYF; DNA: TGTGCCAGCAGCGCTACCGGGAGCTTCTACGAGCAGTACTTC